This TCR beta chain was sequenced for a study of control samples from healthy donors and cancer patients (dated by TCRdb to the early 2020s). Comment on this clone: Its antigen is still unknown. No base quality values were provided; no much bigger clone lies one nucleotide off.

The library came from the immunoSEQ multiplex PCR assay. Sourced from immuneACCESS, this table was stored by TCRdb with only in-frame sequences that have V and J called. A share of the clones is absent; for the studies checked, an unresolved V gene accounts for under half, and the remainder has no known explanation. The sample profile shows about 170,000 clones; 91% of them were found once. Clones ranked in the top ten supply about 1.4% of the sample. Here V drops 3 bases and J drops 4 bases, and the junction holds 5 bases not matched to any gene. In the germline V gene, CDR1 corresponds to SGDLS and CDR2 to YYNGEE. The CDR3 goes from the cysteine to the phenylalanine over 15 residues. The entry retains the CDR3 DNA only, 45 bases that are in frame from base 1.

The specimen sequenced was blood. The receptor was isolated from a woman aged 30 to 39 in good health. Recombination connected TRBV9 to TRBJ2-3; 10 middle bases align to TRBD1. The DNA sequence is TGTGCCAGCAGCGGGGACAGGGGAGAGGCAGATACGCAGTATTTT. The resulting protein is CASSGDRGEADTQYF.